The 28 T cell receptor beta chains below come from one sample, sequenced in a study of T-cell memory formation after mild COVID-19. MiXCR was run by TCRdb on the 5' RACE reads, yielding one entry per CDR3 protein. The top ten hold 25% to 35% of the sample, which has about 84,000 distinct CDR3 sequences, around 14% seen once. Material: PBMCs or a T cell subset sorted from them (not recorded which). These receptors all come from an adult woman who had mild COVID-19 (a few samples of this study predate the infection). Cell type and time point are not known.

This clonotype has a handful of counts. The V and J genes are TRBV29-1 and TRBJ2-7, with 8 bases identical to TRBD1. Germline CDR1 is SQVTM and CDR2 is ANQGSEA. The CDR3 is 14 amino acids. V gave up 3 bases and J gave up 3 bases; unmatched junction bases: 7. CDR3 region: CSVEVTGENYEQYF. For the CDR3, the DNA is TGCAGCGTTGAGGTGACAGGGGAAAACTACGAGCAGTACTTC.

Written as DNA, the CDR3 is TGTGCCAGCAGCCGTAGCGGTTCCTACAATGAGCAGTTCTTC. Its translation is CASSRSGSYNEQFF. The chain carries TRBV7-6 and TRBJ2-1; D might be TRBD2 (6 bases). Germline V gene data show CDR1 as SGHVS and CDR2 as FNYEAQ. This CDR3 has 14 residues. V lost 5 bases to trimming and J lost 1 base, with 9 bases between them.

The rearrangement links TRBV11-3 to TRBJ2-3; 11 bases line up with TRBD1. The CDR3 is 15 amino acids. The V and J ends lost 5 bases and 4 bases, in that order; junction bases with no gene match: 5. Germline CDR1 and CDR2: SGHNT and YENEEA. CDR3 sequence reads: CASSPRTGGADTQYF. The CDR3 region has the DNA TGTGCCAGCAGCCCGCGGACAGGGGGCGCAGATACGCAGTATTTT.

A few counts support this clonotype. CDR3 DNA sequence: TGCGCCAGCAGCCCCGGTTGGGGCTATGGCTACACCTTC. It specifies CASSPGWGYGYTF. V gene TRBV4-1 combines with J gene TRBJ1-2; no definite D call. Trimming cost V 4 bases and J 4 bases, with 10 bases left between them. Germline CDR1 reads MGHRA; CDR2 reads YSYEKL. The CDR3 consists of 13 residues.

This chain uses TRBV28 with TRBJ1-5; possibly TRBD1 for D (6 bases). This CDR3 is built from 18 residues. V lost 3 bases to trimming and J lost 0 bases, with 18 bases between them. Germline-derived CDR1 and CDR2 are MDHEN and SYDVKM. CDR3 residues: CASSFPTGLVDSNQPQHF. The CDR3 coding sequence is TGTGCCAGCAGTTTCCCCACAGGGCTCGTCGATAGCAATCAGCCCCAGCATTTT.

This clonotype was counted a single time. The chain joins TRBV3-1 to TRBJ2-1; 12 bases map to TRBD2. Germline V lookup: CDR1 LGHDT, CDR2 YNNKEL (reference sequence). The CDR3 sequence is 17 residues long. J was trimmed by 12 bases and V by 1 base; bases with no gene match: 13. CDR3 coding DNA: TGTGCCAGCAGCCAAGGACTAGCGGGAGAGACGTGGTCTGGGCAGTTCTTC. It is translated as CASSQGLAGETWSGQFF.

This clonotype was observed a few times. This chain links TRBV2 with TRBJ2-4; D unresolved. V lost 2 bases, J lost 5 bases, and 4 bases lay in between. CDR1 is SNHLY, CDR2 FYNNEI, per germline. CDR3 size: 12 residues. The DNA for the CDR3 is TGTGCCAGCAGTGAATTGGAAAACATTCAGTACTTC. It specifies CASSELENIQYF.

This clonotype was seen a handful of times. The chain is built from TRBV30 and TRBJ2-4; the D is unclear. CDR1 is GTSNPN and CDR2 is SVGIG in the germline V gene (reference sequence). V was shortened by 1 base and J by 6 bases, with 4 bases between the two germline ends. CDR3 size: 11 residues. Here the CDR3 DNA reads TGTGCCTGGAGTGAACTAAACATTCAGTACTTC. This gives the protein CAWSELNIQYF.

The gene calls are TRBV7-9 and TRBJ2-1, with 7 bases identical to TRBD1. The ends lost 3 bases at V and 4 bases at J; junction bases unmatched: 9. Germline assignment: CDR1 SEHNR and CDR2 FQNEAQ (reference sequence). This CDR3 has 16 amino acids. The CDR3 here is CASSLRGLPGYNEQFF. DNA of the CDR3: TGTGCCAGCAGCTTGAGGGGGCTCCCAGGGTACAATGAGCAGTTCTTC.

The table lists this clonotype with a few counts. The chain joins TRBV7-9 to TRBJ2-7, with a possible D match to TRBD2 (6 bases). With 3 bases removed from V and 2 bases from J, the gap between germline ends came to 17 bases. This CDR3 spans 16 amino acids. Germline V gene sequence: CDR1 SEHNR, CDR2 FQNEAQ (reference sequence). The chain's CDR3 is CASSLPVNLATYEQYF. The CDR3 nucleotides read TGTGCCAGCAGCTTGCCCGTCAATCTAGCGACCTACGAGCAGTACTTC. The full variable domain, with the rest looked up from reference TRBV7-9 and TRBJ2-7, is DTGVSQNPRHKITKRGQNVTFRCDPISEHNRLYWYRQTLGQGPEFLTYFQNEAQLEKSRLLSDRFSAERPKGSFSTLEIQRTEQGDSAMYLCASSLPVNLATYEQYFGPGTRLTVT.

This clonotype was detected only a few times. The gene calls are TRBV7-9 and TRBJ1-4; D uncertain. The CDR3 consists of 16 residues. The germline gives CDR1 SEHNR, CDR2 FQNEAQ (reference sequence). Between the trimmed V and J ends, which lost 0 bases and 0 bases, there was a span of 8 bases. The CDR3: CASSLAAPATNEKLFF. As DNA, the CDR3 is TGTGCCAGCAGCTTAGCAGCGCCTGCAACTAATGAAAAACTGTTTTTT.

This clonotype showed up just a few times. The rearrangement links TRBV21-1 to TRBJ2-5; the table's D call TRBD1 went unverified against the DNA. TRBV21-1 is tagged as a pseudogene. This CDR3 has 13 residues. The CDR3 region has the DNA TGTGCCAGCGTTTGTAGGACAGAAGAGACCCAGTACTTC. This codes for CASVCRTEETQYF.

A few counts support this clonotype. The chain uses TRBV20-1 and TRBJ1-3; D remains ambiguous. Germline lookup yields CDR1 DFQATT and CDR2 SNEGSKA (reference sequence). Trimming left V 6 bases short and J 3 bases short, with 15 bases between. The CDR3 covers 14 residues. The CDR3 DNA follows: TGCAGTGCCCACCAGGTGGGGAGTGGAAACACCATATATTTT. This gives the protein CSAHQVGSGNTIYF.

The genes are TRBV4-1 and TRBJ1-1; 10 positions match TRBD1. Germline V CDR1 and CDR2: MGHRA, YSYEKL. This CDR3 is 16 amino acids long. The V and J ends lost 1 base and 4 bases, in that order; junction bases with no gene match: 6. CDR3 bases: TGCGCCAGCAGCCAAGTACCGGGACAGGGGACCACTGAAGCTTTCTTT. Protein sequence: CASSQVPGQGTTEAFF.

The rearrangement uses TRBV12-3 or TRBV12-4 and TRBJ2-5; no reliable D call. V was cut by 9 bases and J by 2 bases, with 16 bases left in between. The CDR3 has 14 amino acids. The DNA of the CDR3 is TGTGCCAGAGGAACTTCAAAGGTACAAGAGACCCAGTACTTC. Protein sequence: CARGTSKVQETQYF.

The V and J genes are TRBV15 and TRBJ2-5, with TRBD1 matching 8 bases. The trim removed 5 bases at V and 4 bases at J, leaving 9 bases unmatched. The CDR3 spans 15 residues. The germline CDR1 and CDR2 sequences are LNHNV and YYDKDF (reference sequence). In nucleotides, the CDR3 is TGTGCCACCAGCCGCCCAGGACAGGGAATAGAGACCCAGTACTTC. It yields the protein CATSRPGQGIETQYF.

CDR3: CASSGGQNYGYTF. CDR3 coding DNA: TGTGCCAGCAGTGGGGGACAGAACTATGGCTACACCTTC. V is TRBV2 and J is TRBJ1-2; 7 nucleotides match TRBD1. Trimming removed 4 bases from V and 2 bases from J; junction bases left unmatched: 1. Germline assignment: CDR1 SNHLY and CDR2 FYNNEI. This CDR3 comprises 13 residues.

The chain is built from TRBV6-5 and TRBJ1-2; D gene uncertain. Germline-derived CDR1 and CDR2 are MNHEY and SVGAGI. The CDR3 is 13 residues long. The V and J ends lost 2 bases and 8 bases respectively, with 12 bases between them. The CDR3 region is CASSYGPLGGYTF. The CDR3 coding sequence is TGTGCCAGCAGTTACGGGCCGTTGGGAGGCTACACCTTC.

The chain uses TRBV29-1 and TRBJ2-1; D may be TRBD1 (5 bases). The ends were cut back, 3 bases at V and 10 bases at J, with 10 bases in the middle. The CDR3 loop spans 11 amino acids. CDR1 and CDR2 from the germline V gene are SQVTM and ANQGSEA. The CDR3 DNA sequence: TGCAGCGTTGATGGGGCTCGGGAGCAGTTCTTC. Its protein is CSVDGAREQFF.

The V call is TRBV4-3, the J call TRBJ1-2; D remains unclear. The length of the CDR3 is 15 residues. V shed 1 base and J shed 0 bases, with 9 bases lying between them. CDR1 is LGHNA, CDR2 YSLEER, per germline. The CDR3 protein is CASSQADGSNYGYTF. As DNA, the CDR3 is TGCGCCAGCAGCCAAGCGGACGGGTCTAACTATGGCTACACCTTC.

The CDR3 reads CASSYGWGEKLFF. The CDR3 coding sequence is TGTGCCAGCAGTTATGGTTGGGGTGAAAAACTGTTTTTT. This chain links TRBV27 with TRBJ1-4; no reliable D call. The CDR3 is made up of 13 amino acids. Trimming removed 4 bases from V and 7 bases from J, with 10 bases in between. CDR1 is MNHEY, CDR2 SMNVEV, per germline (reference sequence).

The chain couples TRBV11-2 to TRBJ2-5; D is possibly TRBD2 (5 bases). Germline V gives CDR1 SGHAT, CDR2 FQNNGV. This CDR3 is built from 15 residues. V was cut by 5 bases and J by 5 bases, with 18 bases left in between. CDR3 amino acids: CASSLSGWGWETQYF. The CDR3 region has the DNA TGTGCCAGCAGCCTTTCGGGGTGGGGTTGGGAGACCCAGTACTTC.

This clonotype was seen ten or more times. The chain carries TRBV11-3 and TRBJ2-1, with 14 bases matching TRBD2. The CDR3 totals 14 residues. CDR1 and CDR2 from the germline V gene are SGHNT and YENEEA. V lost 8 bases and J lost 8; bases outside the gene matches: 5. CDR3 nucleotides: TGTGCCAGCCGCGGGACTAGCGGGAGAGATGAGCAGTTCTTC. Translation: CASRGTSGRDEQFF.

J is TRBJ1-1 and V is TRBV19, with no clear D. V lost 3 bases and J 10 bases, leaving 12 bases between the germline ends. Germline loops: CDR1 LNHDA, CDR2 SQIVND (reference sequence). The CDR3 contains 12 residues. The CDR3 DNA reads TGTGCCAGTAGTATCGGAGGCGTTGGAGCTTTCTTT. This sequence encodes CASSIGGVGAFF.

The V and J genes are TRBV20-1 and TRBJ1-1; D remains unclear. Trimming took 1 base from V and 8 from J, leaving 11 bases between them. From germline, CDR1 is DFQATT and CDR2 SNEGSKA (reference sequence). CDR3 length: 12 residues. CDR3 sequence reads: CSARVGELEAFF. The CDR3 nucleotides are TGCAGTGCTAGAGTTGGGGAGTTGGAAGCTTTCTTT.

The chain carries TRBV7-9 and TRBJ1-1; 7 positions match TRBD1. Germline assignment: CDR1 SEHNR and CDR2 FQNEAQ (reference sequence). With V trimmed by 5 bases and J by 4 bases, 13 bases remained unmatched. CDR3 length equals 16 residues. The CDR3 coding sequence is TGTGCCAGCAGCCCCAGGGACAGCCCTCTGGGCACTGAAGCTTTCTTT. It translates to CASSPRDSPLGTEAFF.

In this sample, this clonotype turned up a few times. The CDR3 DNA sequence: TGTGCCAGCATCGCCATAAGCCGGGACACAGCTTTCTTT. Its translation: CASIAISRDTAFF. V gene TRBV7-9 combines with J gene TRBJ1-1; TRBD1 might be the D (6 bases). The CDR3 has 13 amino acids. Trimming removed 7 bases from V and 10 bases from J, with 19 bases in between. CDR1 SEHNR and CDR2 FQNEAQ come from the germline V gene (reference sequence). The full variable domain, in which reference TRBV7-9 and TRBJ1-1 provide the parts outside the CDR3, is DTGVSQNPRHKITKRGQNVTFRCDPISEHNRLYWYRQTLGQGPEFLTYFQNEAQLEKSRLLSDRFSAERPKGSFSTLEIQRTEQGDSAMYLCASIAISRDTAFFGQGTRLTVV.

This sequence joins TRBV5-5 and TRBJ2-7; perhaps TRBD1 as D (6 bases). Trimming left V 4 bases short and J 1 base short, with 12 bases between. In germline, CDR1 is SGHKS, CDR2 YYEKEE (reference sequence). The CDR3 runs 14 residues. Here the CDR3 reads CASSRSTGSYEQYF. CDR3 DNA sequence: TGTGCCAGCAGCCGGTCGACAGGTTCCTACGAGCAGTACTTC.